Listed here are 15 T cell receptor beta chains from one sample, sequenced in a study of blood T cell repertoires in COVID-19. The repertoire was sequenced with immunoSEQ multiplex PCR; TCRdb's copy has only in-frame clones and lacks some. Of 45,000 to 65,000 clones in the sample, about three quarters are singletons; the top ten hold roughly 45%. The source material was peripheral blood. These receptors all come from a man aged 70-80 years with active or convalescent COVID-19.

The rearrangement joins TRBV6-6 to TRBJ2-7, with D tentatively TRBD2 (5 bases). The germline CDR1 and CDR2 sequences are MNHNY and SVGAGI (reference sequence). The CDR3 covers 11 residues. CDR3 bases: TGTGCGACCGGGCGGGCCTACGAGCAGTACTTC. It yields the protein CATGRAYEQYF.

The chain joins TRBV19 to TRBJ2-1; 9 positions agree with TRBD2. This CDR3 has 15 residues. V trimming: 1 base; J trimming: 5 bases; junction bases outside the gene matches: 3. Per germline, CDR1 LNHDA and CDR2 SQIVND (reference sequence). CDR3 coding DNA: TGTGCCAGTAGTATAGGCAGCGGGAGGAACAATGAGCAGTTCTTC. Its protein product is CASSIGSGRNNEQFF. Using reference TRBV19 and TRBJ2-1 for the parts outside the CDR3, the full variable domain is DGGITQSPKYLFRKEGQNVTLSCEQNLNHDAMYWYRQDPGQGLRLIYYSQIVNDFQKGDIAEGYSVSREKKESFPLTVTSAQKNPTAFYLCASSIGSGRNNEQFFGPGTRLTVL.

The gene calls are TRBV11-2 and TRBJ2-2; 14 nucleotides line up with TRBD2. Germline values: CDR1 SGHAT, CDR2 FQNNGV. The V segment lost 11 bases and the J segment 5 bases; nucleotides outside the gene matches: 13. The CDR3 covers 17 residues. DNA for the CDR3: TGTGCCTCCAAGGGACTAGCGGGGGCCCGGGGGACCGGGGAGCTGTTTTTT. This translates into CASKGLAGARGTGELFF.

The chain joins TRBV9 to TRBJ2-3, with TRBD1 matching 9 bases. The J segment lost 3 bases and the V segment lost 3 bases, leaving 8 bases of the junction unmatched. The CDR3 is 16 amino acids. CDR1 and CDR2 (germline): SGDLS, YYNGEE. CDR3 DNA sequence: TGTGCCAGCAGCGGAAACTACAGGGGGCAAACAGATACGCAGTATTTT. Residues: CASSGNYRGQTDTQYF. The full variable domain, with the rest looked up from reference TRBV9 and TRBJ2-3, is DSGVTQTPKHLITATGQRVTLRCSPRSGDLSVYWYQQSLDQGLQFLIQYYNGEERAKGNILERFSAQQFPDLHSELNLSSLELGDSALYFCASSGNYRGQTDTQYFGPGTRLTVL.

This rearrangement joins TRBV20-1 to TRBJ2-5; TRBD1 agrees at 9 bases. The CDR3 is 14 amino acids. The J segment lost 6 bases and the V segment lost 3 bases, leaving 8 bases of the junction unmatched. Germline values: CDR1 DFQATT, CDR2 SNEGSKA (reference sequence). The DNA for the CDR3 is TGCAGTGCTAGTTGGGGACAGGGCTTGCAGACCCAGTACTTC. Translating it yields CSASWGQGLQTQYF.

V and J are TRBV10-3 and TRBJ2-1; 11 positions agree with TRBD2. CDR3 length: 16 residues. Germline values: CDR1 ENHRY, CDR2 SYGVKD. The trim removed 6 bases at V and 4 bases at J, leaving 8 bases unmatched. CDR3 in DNA: TGTGCCATCAGGGGAACTAGCGGGAGAAGTTACAATGAGCAGTTCTTC. Translation gives CAIRGTSGRSYNEQFF.

Remarks on this clone: The junction and the germline gene differ at one end; a read error may be behind it. The identical CDR3 is also encoded by other nucleotide sequences in the sample. The chain combines TRBV28 with TRBJ2-5, with TRBD1 as a possible D gene (6 bases). Germline-derived CDR1 and CDR2 are MDHEN and SYDVKM. This CDR3 has 13 amino acids. The CDR3 DNA reads as TGTGCCAGCAGTACAGGGAACCAAGAAACCCAGTACTTC. The encoded protein is CASSTGNQETQYF.

The sample holds a few counts of this clone. The J gene is TRBJ1-1, the V gene TRBV14; the D is unclear. CDR3 length: 13 residues. V was clipped by 1 base and J by 0 bases, with 3 bases between them. CDR1 is SGHDN, CDR2 FVKESK, per germline. CDR3 protein: CASSQALNTEAFF. DNA for the CDR3: TGTGCCAGCAGCCAAGCGTTGAACACTGAAGCTTTCTTT.

This clone was seen only a few times. This rearrangement joins TRBV7-2 to TRBJ2-7; 10 bases match TRBD1. V shed 3 bases and J 5 bases; nucleotides not matched to a gene: 7. From germline, CDR1 is SGHTA and CDR2 FQGNSA. This CDR3 is built from 15 residues. The CDR3 region has the DNA TGTGCCAGCAGCTTGCCGGGACAGGGGTCCCACGAGCAGTACTTC. Encoded protein: CASSLPGQGSHEQYF.

This chain uses TRBV28 with TRBJ2-1; 9 bases fit TRBD1. Germline loops: CDR1 MDHEN, CDR2 SYDVKM. Unmatched junction bases numbered 11, after V lost 6 bases and J lost 8 bases. The CDR3 loop spans 15 amino acids. This chain's CDR3 is CASRRAGTGMHEQFF. For the CDR3, the DNA is TGTGCCAGCAGAAGAGCCGGGACAGGGATGCATGAGCAGTTCTTC.

The chain carries TRBV19 and TRBJ2-3; 13 positions match TRBD2. This CDR3 contains 16 residues. Germline CDR1 is LNHDA and CDR2 is SQIVND (reference sequence). The ends lost 6 bases at V and 6 bases at J; junction bases unmatched: 9. The CDR3 loop is CASRKGTSGVGDTQYF. For the CDR3, the DNA is TGTGCCAGTAGGAAAGGGACTAGCGGGGTGGGGGATACGCAGTATTTT.

The rearrangement links TRBV2 to TRBJ2-5, with D tentatively TRBD2 (5 bases). V lost 5 bases and J lost 7, with 14 bases in between. The CDR3 runs 13 residues. Germline values: CDR1 SNHLY, CDR2 FYNNEI. CDR3 amino acids: CASSRGLLATQYF. In nucleotides, the CDR3 is TGTGCCAGCAGTCGAGGACTCCTAGCGACCCAGTACTTC.

The rearrangement links TRBV4-2 to TRBJ2-3; 8 bases are shared with TRBD1. V lost 3 bases, J lost 5 bases, and 7 bases stayed unmatched. The CDR3 consists of 15 residues. Looked up from germline, CDR1 is LGHNA and CDR2 is YNFKEQ. CDR3: CASSHGQGREDTQYF. The CDR3 nucleotides are TGTGCCAGCAGCCACGGACAGGGTAGAGAAGATACGCAGTATTTT.

This clone was detected only once. This chain links TRBV7-2 with TRBJ2-7; 7 bases line up with TRBD1. Germline V gives CDR1 SGHTA, CDR2 FQGNSA. The CDR3 is 15 amino acids. Losses at the gene ends were 5 bases for V and 3 bases for J; bases not matched to a gene: 10. DNA for the CDR3: TGTGCCAGCAGCCTCCAAATCGGACAGGACTACGAGCAGTACTTC. Translating it yields CASSLQIGQDYEQYF.

V usage is TRBV9 and J usage is TRBJ2-3; weak D call: TRBD2 (7 bases). CDR3 size: 11 residues. V was clipped by 4 bases and J by 8 bases, with 8 bases between them. CDR1 and CDR2 from the germline V gene are SGDLS and YYNGEE. As DNA, the CDR3 is TGTGCCAGCAGCAGGGGGGGTACGCAGTATTTT. It yields the protein CASSRGGTQYF.